This TCR beta chain stems from a study of blood T cell repertoires in COVID-19. Turning to the study itself: The origin of the acute and convalescent COVID-19 samples was the United States, Italy and Spain.

A Seattle source enrolled patients during active infection and followed them longitudinally. As processed by the authors: Reference gene primer amplification yielded estimated nucleated cell counts. Some clones are missing from TCRdb's copy, which holds only in-frame ones; the method was immunoSEQ multiplex PCR. The V and J calls and the clone size are those of that table, but D and trimming were determined from the DNA. Of about 160,000 clones listed, more than 75% are singletons. Germline V gene sequence: CDR1 MNHNY, CDR2 SVGAGI (reference sequence). V was pared by 6 bases and J by 3 bases, with 9 bases of the junction left unmatched. This CDR3 contains 15 residues.

Specimen: peripheral blood. The TCR comes from a woman aged 70-85 years with COVID-19, enrolled during active disease. The chain carries TRBV6-6 and TRBJ1-1; 8 bases fit TRBD1. The CDR3 is CASSPGRQGYTEAFF. In DNA form, the CDR3 reads TGTGCCAGCAGCCCGGGGCGACAGGGGTACACTGAAGCTTTCTTT.